This paragraph reports one T cell receptor beta chain. Living in roughly 25 US areas, the participants were between roughly 18 and 95 years of age. CDR1 is SQVTM, CDR2 ANQGSEA, per germline. The CDR3 has 13 residues. V lost 1 base to trimming and J lost 4 bases, with 10 bases between them. Under the authors' procedure: Scientists estimated how many nucleated cells there were by amplifying reference gene primers. Assay used: immunoSEQ multiplex PCR; TCRdb lists only in-frame clones, some missing. The V and J calls and the clone size are those of that table, but D and trimming were determined from the DNA. This table holds around 140,000 clones, roughly four fifths found once. This sample is part of a study of blood T cell repertoires in COVID-19. On the study more broadly: In each case, the material was cDNA or gDNA derived from T cells, B-cell-depleted T cells, or PBMCs.

V and J are TRBV29-1 and TRBJ1-1; D call uncertain. The sequence was collected from a man aged 35 to 55 with acute COVID-19. What was sequenced was PBMCs or T cells enriched from blood (not recorded which). CDR3 in amino acids: CSVEGREPTEAFF. In DNA form, the CDR3 reads TGCAGCGTTGAAGGGAGGGAACCCACTGAAGCTTTCTTT.